These 12 T cell receptor beta chains were all obtained from the same sample, sequenced in a study of siplizumab effects on memory and regulatory T cells. Data came from immunoSEQ multiplex PCR; TCRdb stores just in-frame clones and leaves some out. The sample records more than 85,000 clones, 94% being singletons. Input material: Tregs sorted from blood. These receptor sequences come from a human donor in good health.

The rearrangement joins TRBV18 to TRBJ2-5; tentatively, D is TRBD1 or TRBD2 (5 bases each). The CDR3 is made up of 17 amino acids. Looked up from germline, CDR1 is KGHSH and CDR2 is LQKENI. Trimming shortened V by 1 base and J by 3 bases, and 18 bases separated the two germline ends. CDR3 DNA sequence: TGTGCCAGCTCACCACTGTACGGCAGGGAGTCGGAAGAGACCCAGTACTTC. This encodes CASSPLYGRESEETQYF.

V and J are TRBV27 and TRBJ2-5; D gene unclear. The CDR3 consists of 14 residues. The V and J ends lost 4 bases and 1 base respectively, with 10 bases between them. From germline, CDR1 is MNHEY and CDR2 SMNVEV (reference sequence). This CDR3 is CASSYRTPQETQYF. The CDR3 DNA reads TGTGCCAGCAGTTACCGGACCCCCCAAGAGACCCAGTACTTC.

The chain is built from TRBV28 and TRBJ1-2, with 8 bases matching TRBD1. Germline V gene data show CDR1 as MDHEN and CDR2 as SYDVKM. J was trimmed by 0 bases and V by 1 base; bases with no gene match: 7. The CDR3 length is 17 residues. The CDR3 region has the DNA TGTGCCAGCAGTTTATCGGACAGGGCCCTAGCTAACTATGGCTACACCTTC. This gives the protein CASSLSDRALANYGYTF.

V gene TRBV30 combines with J gene TRBJ2-3; TRBD2 matches at 7 bases. This CDR3 comprises 13 residues. CDR1 and CDR2 (germline): GTSNPN, SVGIG (reference sequence). V trimming: 5 bases; J trimming: 7 bases; junction bases outside the gene matches: 9. The CDR3, as DNA: TGTGCCTGGGGGGAGGGAGGGAGATATACGCAGTATTTT. Translating gives CAWGEGGRYTQYF.

The V call is TRBV5-6, the J call TRBJ1-2; D call uncertain. The germline V and J ends were trimmed by 5 bases and 8 bases, with 16 bases remaining between them. The CDR3 has 13 amino acids. The germline V gene encodes CDR1 SGHDT and CDR2 YYEEEE. CDR3 DNA: TGTGCCAGCAGTAAATCGAAAAGCAGGGGCTACACCTTC. This translates into CASSKSKSRGYTF.

The J gene is TRBJ2-1, the V gene TRBV5-1; D perhaps matches TRBD2 (5 bases). From germline, CDR1 is SGHRS and CDR2 YFSETQ. Trimming took off 3 bases at V and 2 bases at J, with 18 bases between the two ends. This CDR3 spans 17 amino acids. CDR3 sequence: CASSSYGKPTTYNEQFF. The CDR3 nucleotides read TGCGCCAGCAGCTCCTACGGGAAACCGACCACCTACAATGAGCAGTTCTTC.

This chain uses TRBV27 with TRBJ1-5, with no clear D. V lost 2 bases and J lost 3, with 8 bases in between. The CDR3 runs 14 residues. In germline, CDR1 is MNHEY, CDR2 SMNVEV (reference sequence). As DNA, the CDR3 is TGTGCCAGCAGTTTACGAACCGACAATCAGCCCCAGCATTTT. It encodes CASSLRTDNQPQHF.

J is TRBJ2-1 and V is TRBV27; D is unclear. Per germline, CDR1 MNHEY and CDR2 SMNVEV (reference sequence). The CDR3 is made up of 13 amino acids. V was clipped by 8 bases and J by 7 bases, with 15 bases between them. CDR3 sequence: CASSPLRRNEQFF. The CDR3 DNA sequence: TGTGCCAGCTCTCCGCTTCGTCGGAATGAGCAGTTCTTC.

The chain links TRBV18 to TRBJ2-3; 11 bases match TRBD2. The trim removed 3 bases at V and 5 bases at J, leaving 7 bases unmatched. The CDR3 covers 16 residues. CDR1 KGHSH and CDR2 LQKENI come from the germline V gene. The CDR3 sequence is CASSPTGLADLDTQYF. The CDR3 DNA sequence: TGTGCCAGCTCACCGACGGGACTAGCGGACCTAGATACGCAGTATTTT. The complete variable domain, with remaining parts taken from reference TRBV18 and TRBJ2-3, reads NAGVMQNPRHLVRRRGQEARLRCSPMKGHSHVYWYRQLPEEGLKFMVYLQKENIIDESGMPKERFSAEFPKEGPSILRIQQVVRGDSAAYFCASSPTGLADLDTQYFGPGTRLTVL.

The chain has TRBV6-1 and TRBJ2-5; D is ambiguous. The CDR3 is 14 amino acids. Germline V lookup: CDR1 MNHNS, CDR2 SASEGT. V was cut by 5 bases and J by 6 bases, with 16 bases left in between. In DNA, the CDR3 is TGTGCCAGCAGTTTGGACGGACCCCCGAAGACCCAGTACTTC. Translating gives CASSLDGPPKTQYF.

The chain links TRBV6-5 to TRBJ2-7; the D is unclear. Trimming left V 6 bases short and J 0 bases short, with 12 bases between. Germline loops: CDR1 MNHEY, CDR2 SVGAGI. The CDR3 contains 14 residues. The CDR3 DNA follows: TGTGCCAGCAGCTCCGCGCCCAGCTCCTACGAGCAGTACTTC. It specifies CASSSAPSSYEQYF.

The chain combines TRBV9 with TRBJ1-1; 7 positions agree with TRBD1. Germline assignment: CDR1 SGDLS and CDR2 YYNGEE. CDR3 length: 15 residues. Germline trimming cut 4 bases from V and 8 bases from J; bases unmatched to any gene: 14. In DNA, the CDR3 is TGTGCCAGCAGCACGGCCGGAAGGATAGGGGGCGAAGCTTTCTTT. Translated, it gives CASSTAGRIGGEAFF.